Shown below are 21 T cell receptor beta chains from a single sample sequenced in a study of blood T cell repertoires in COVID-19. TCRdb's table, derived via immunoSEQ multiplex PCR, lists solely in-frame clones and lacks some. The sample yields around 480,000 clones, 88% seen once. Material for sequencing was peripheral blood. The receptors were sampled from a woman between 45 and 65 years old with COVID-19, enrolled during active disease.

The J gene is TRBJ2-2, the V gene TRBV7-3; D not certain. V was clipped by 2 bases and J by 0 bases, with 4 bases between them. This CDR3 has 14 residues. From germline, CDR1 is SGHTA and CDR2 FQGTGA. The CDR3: CASSLGTNTGELFF. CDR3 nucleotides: TGTGCCAGCAGCTTAGGCACGAACACCGGGGAGCTGTTTTTT. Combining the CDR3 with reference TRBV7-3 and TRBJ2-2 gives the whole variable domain GAGVSQTPSNKVTEKGKYVELRCDPISGHTALYWYRQSLGQGPEFLIYFQGTGAADDSGLPNDRFFAVRPEGSVSTLKIQRTERGDSAVYLCASSLGTNTGELFFGEGSRLTVL.

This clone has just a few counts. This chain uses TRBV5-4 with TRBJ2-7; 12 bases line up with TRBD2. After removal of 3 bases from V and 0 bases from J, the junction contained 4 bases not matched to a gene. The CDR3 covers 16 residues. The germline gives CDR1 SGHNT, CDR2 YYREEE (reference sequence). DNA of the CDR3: TGTGCCAGCAGCTCTCAACTAGCGGGGGGCTCCTACGAGCAGTACTTC. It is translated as CASSSQLAGGSYEQYF.

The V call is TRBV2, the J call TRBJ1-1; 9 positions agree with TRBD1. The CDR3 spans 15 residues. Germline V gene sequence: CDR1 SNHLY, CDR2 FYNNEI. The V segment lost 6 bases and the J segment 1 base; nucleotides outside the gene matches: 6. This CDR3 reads CASSVPGQGNTEAFF. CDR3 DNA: TGTGCCAGCAGCGTCCCGGGACAGGGGAACACTGAAGCTTTCTTT.

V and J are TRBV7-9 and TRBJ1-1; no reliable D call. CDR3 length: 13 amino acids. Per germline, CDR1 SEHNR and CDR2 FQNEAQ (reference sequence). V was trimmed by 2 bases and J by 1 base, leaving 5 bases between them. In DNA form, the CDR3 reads TGTGCCAGCAGCTTAAGTAGGAACACTGAAGCTTTCTTT. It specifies CASSLSRNTEAFF.

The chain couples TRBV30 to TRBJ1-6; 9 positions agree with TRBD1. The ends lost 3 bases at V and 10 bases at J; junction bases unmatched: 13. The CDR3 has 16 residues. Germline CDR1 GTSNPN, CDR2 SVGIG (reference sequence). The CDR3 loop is CAWSPQGASLGSPLHF. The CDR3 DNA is TGTGCCTGGAGCCCACAGGGGGCCTCCTTGGGATCACCCCTCCACTTT.

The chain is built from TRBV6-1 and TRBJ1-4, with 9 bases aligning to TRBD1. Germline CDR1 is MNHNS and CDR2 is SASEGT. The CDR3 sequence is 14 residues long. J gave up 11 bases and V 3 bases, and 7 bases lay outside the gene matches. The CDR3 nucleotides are TGTGCCAGCAGTGAGGGACAGGGCCTGGGGAAACTGTTTTTT. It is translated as CASSEGQGLGKLFF.

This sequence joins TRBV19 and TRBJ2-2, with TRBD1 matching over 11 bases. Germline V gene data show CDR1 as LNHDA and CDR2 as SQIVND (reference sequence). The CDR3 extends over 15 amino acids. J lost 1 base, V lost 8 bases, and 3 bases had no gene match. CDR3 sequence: CASWTGGENTGELFF. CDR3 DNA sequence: TGTGCCAGTTGGACAGGGGGCGAGAACACCGGGGAGCTGTTTTTT.

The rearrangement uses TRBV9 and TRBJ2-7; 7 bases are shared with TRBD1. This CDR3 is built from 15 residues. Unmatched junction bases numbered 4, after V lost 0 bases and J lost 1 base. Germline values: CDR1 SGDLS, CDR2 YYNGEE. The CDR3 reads CASSVAGTASYEQYF. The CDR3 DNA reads TGTGCCAGCAGCGTAGCAGGGACAGCTTCCTACGAGCAGTACTTC.

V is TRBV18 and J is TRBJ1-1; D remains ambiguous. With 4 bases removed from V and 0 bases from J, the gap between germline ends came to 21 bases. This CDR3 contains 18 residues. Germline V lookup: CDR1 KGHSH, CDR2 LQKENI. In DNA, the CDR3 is TGTGCCAGCTCACTGAGGTTCGCAGGACGGGAAATGAACACTGAAGCTTTCTTT. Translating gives CASSLRFAGREMNTEAFF.

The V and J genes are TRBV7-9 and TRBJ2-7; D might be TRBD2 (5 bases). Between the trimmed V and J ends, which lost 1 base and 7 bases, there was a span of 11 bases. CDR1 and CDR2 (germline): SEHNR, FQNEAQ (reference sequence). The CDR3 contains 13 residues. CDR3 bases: TGTGCCAGCAGCTTAGTTCAAGGGAGAGAGCAGTACTTC. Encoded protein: CASSLVQGREQYF.

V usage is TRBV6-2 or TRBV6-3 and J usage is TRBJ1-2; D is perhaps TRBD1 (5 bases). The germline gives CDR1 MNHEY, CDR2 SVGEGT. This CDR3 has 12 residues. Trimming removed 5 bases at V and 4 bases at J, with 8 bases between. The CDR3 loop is CASSPTGYGYTF. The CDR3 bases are TGTGCCAGCAGTCCCACAGGCTATGGCTACACCTTC.

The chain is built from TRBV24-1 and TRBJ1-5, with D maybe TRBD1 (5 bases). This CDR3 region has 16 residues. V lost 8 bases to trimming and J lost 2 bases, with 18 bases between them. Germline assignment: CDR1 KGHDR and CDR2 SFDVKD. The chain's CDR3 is CATNNDSLGGNQPQHF. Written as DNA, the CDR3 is TGTGCCACCAATAACGACAGCCTTGGTGGCAATCAGCCCCAGCATTTT.

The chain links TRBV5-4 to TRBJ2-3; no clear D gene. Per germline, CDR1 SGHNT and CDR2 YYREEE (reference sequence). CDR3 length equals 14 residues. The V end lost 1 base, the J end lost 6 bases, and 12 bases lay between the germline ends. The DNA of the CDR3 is TGTGCCAGCAGCTTGCTAGAGGTTACGGATACGCAGTATTTT. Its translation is CASSLLEVTDTQYF.

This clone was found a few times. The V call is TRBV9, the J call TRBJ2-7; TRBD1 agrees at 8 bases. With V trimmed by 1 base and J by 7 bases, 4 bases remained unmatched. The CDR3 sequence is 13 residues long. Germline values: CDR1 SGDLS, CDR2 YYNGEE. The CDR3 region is CASSVSGQGEQYF. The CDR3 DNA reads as TGTGCCAGCAGCGTATCCGGACAGGGAGAGCAGTACTTC.

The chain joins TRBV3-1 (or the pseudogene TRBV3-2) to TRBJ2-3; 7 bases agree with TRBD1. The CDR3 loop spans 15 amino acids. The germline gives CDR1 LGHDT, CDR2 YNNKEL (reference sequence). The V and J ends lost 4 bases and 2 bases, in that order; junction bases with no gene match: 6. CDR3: CASSLRDSYTDTQYF. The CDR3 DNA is TGTGCCAGCAGCCTTCGGGACAGTTACACAGATACGCAGTATTTT.

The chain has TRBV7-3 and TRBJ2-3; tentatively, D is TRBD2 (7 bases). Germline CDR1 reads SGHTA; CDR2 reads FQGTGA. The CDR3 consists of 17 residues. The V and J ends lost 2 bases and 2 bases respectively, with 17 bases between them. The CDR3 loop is CASSLLGGRDYTDTQYF. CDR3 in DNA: TGTGCCAGCAGCTTATTAGGGGGAAGGGACTACACAGATACGCAGTATTTT.

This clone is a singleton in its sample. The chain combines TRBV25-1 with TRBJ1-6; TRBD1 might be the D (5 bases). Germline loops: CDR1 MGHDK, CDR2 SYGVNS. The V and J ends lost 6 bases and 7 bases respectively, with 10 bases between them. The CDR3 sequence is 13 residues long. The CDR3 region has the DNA TGTGCCAGCAGGATCGGGGGGAATTCACCCCTCCACTTT. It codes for CASRIGGNSPLHF.

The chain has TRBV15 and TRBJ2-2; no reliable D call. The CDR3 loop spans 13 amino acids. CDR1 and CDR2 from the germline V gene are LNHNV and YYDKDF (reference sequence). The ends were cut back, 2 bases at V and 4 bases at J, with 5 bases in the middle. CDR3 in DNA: TGTGCCACCAGCAGACCCGGCACCGGGGAGCTGTTTTTT. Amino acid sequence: CATSRPGTGELFF. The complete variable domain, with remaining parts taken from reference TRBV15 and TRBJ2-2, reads DAMVIQNPRYQVTQFGKPVTLSCSQTLNHNVMYWYQQKSSQAPKLLFHYYDKDFNNEADTPDNFQSRRPNTSFCFLDIRSPGLGDTAMYLCATSRPGTGELFFGEGSRLTVL.

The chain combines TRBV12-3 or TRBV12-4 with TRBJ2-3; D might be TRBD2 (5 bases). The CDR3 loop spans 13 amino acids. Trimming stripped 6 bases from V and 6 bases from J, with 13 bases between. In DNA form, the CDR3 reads TGTGCCAGCAGCCAGTCGGGGAGCGATACGCAGTATTTT. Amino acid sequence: CASSQSGSDTQYF.

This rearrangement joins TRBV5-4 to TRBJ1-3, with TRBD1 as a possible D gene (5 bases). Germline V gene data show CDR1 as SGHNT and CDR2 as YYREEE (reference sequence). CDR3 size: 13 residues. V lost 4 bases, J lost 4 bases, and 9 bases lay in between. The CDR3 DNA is TGTGCCAGCAGCCTGTGGACAGGAAACACCATATATTTT. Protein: CASSLWTGNTIYF.

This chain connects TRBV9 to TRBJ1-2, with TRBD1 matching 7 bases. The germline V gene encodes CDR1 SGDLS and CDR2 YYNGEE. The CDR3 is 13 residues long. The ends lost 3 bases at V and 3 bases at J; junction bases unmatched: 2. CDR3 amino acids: CASSGGQDYGYTF. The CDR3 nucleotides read TGTGCCAGCAGCGGCGGACAGGACTATGGCTACACCTTC.